This T cell receptor (beta chain) was recovered during a study of CD8 T cell repertoires and HIV-1 epitope variants. Points on this clone: The antigen remains undetermined.

The method was immunoSEQ multiplex PCR; TCRdb's version includes in-frame clones alone and lacks a portion of them. The top ten hold approximately 40% of the sample, which has approximately 5,400 clones, about three fifths seen once. The CDR3 spans 17 residues. Trimming cost V 0 bases and J 4 bases; bases outside gene matches: 8. Germline V gene lookup returns CDR1 SEHNR and CDR2 FQNEAQ (reference sequence). The source material was cultured CD8+ T cells derived from PBMCs. The sequence derives from a male donor with HIV. The chain employs TRBV7-9 and TRBJ2-2; 7 nucleotides align to TRBD1. CDR3 loop: CASSLAHTGQFTGELFF. The CDR3 DNA is TGTGCCAGCAGCTTAGCGCATACGGGACAGTTCACCGGGGAGCTGTTTTTT.